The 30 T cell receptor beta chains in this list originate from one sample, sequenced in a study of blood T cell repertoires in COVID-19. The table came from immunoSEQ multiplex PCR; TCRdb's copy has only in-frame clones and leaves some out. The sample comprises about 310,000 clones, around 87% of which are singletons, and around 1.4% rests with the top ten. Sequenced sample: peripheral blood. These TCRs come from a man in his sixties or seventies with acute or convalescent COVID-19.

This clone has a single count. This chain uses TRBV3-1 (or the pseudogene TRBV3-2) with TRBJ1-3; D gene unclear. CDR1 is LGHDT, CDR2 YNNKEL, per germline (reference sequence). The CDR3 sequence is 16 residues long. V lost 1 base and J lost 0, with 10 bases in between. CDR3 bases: TGTGCCAGCAGCCAAGGAGCGGGTCGCTCTGGAAACACCATATATTTT. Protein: CASSQGAGRSGNTIYF.

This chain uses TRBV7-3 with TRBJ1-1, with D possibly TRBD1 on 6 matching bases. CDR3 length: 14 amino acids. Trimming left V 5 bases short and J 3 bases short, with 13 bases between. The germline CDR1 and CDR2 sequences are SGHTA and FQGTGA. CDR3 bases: TGTGCCAGCAGCCTACAGGGATCTGACACTGAAGCTTTCTTT. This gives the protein CASSLQGSDTEAFF.

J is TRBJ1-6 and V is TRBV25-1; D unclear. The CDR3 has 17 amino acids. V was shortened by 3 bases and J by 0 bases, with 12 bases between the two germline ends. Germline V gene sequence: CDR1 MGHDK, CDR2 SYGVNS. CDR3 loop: CASSDLVESSYNSPLHF. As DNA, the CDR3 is TGTGCCAGCAGTGATTTAGTCGAGAGCTCCTATAATTCACCCCTCCACTTT.

CDR3 in DNA: TGTGCCAGCAGCCCTCAAGGGGGATGGACTGAAGCTTTCTTT. Its translation is CASSPQGGWTEAFF. The gene calls are TRBV7-8 and TRBJ1-1, with D perhaps matching TRBD1 (6 bases). V was cut by 5 bases and J by 5 bases, with 15 bases left in between. The CDR3 has 14 residues. Germline values: CDR1 SGHVS, CDR2 FQNEAQ.

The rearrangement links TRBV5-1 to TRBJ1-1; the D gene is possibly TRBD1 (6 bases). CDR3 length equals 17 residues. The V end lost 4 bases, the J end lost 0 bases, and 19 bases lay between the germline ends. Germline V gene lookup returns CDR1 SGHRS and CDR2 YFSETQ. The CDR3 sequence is CASSGNRDHRMNTEAFF. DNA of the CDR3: TGCGCCAGCAGCGGGAACAGGGACCACCGGATGAACACTGAAGCTTTCTTT.

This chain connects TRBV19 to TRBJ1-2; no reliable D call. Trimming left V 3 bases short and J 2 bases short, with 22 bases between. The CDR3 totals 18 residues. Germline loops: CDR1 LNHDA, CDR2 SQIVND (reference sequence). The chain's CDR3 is CASSIGHAQVIGNYGYTF. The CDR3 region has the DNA TGTGCCAGTAGTATCGGTCACGCCCAGGTTATTGGGAACTATGGCTACACCTTC.

CDR3 in DNA: TGTGCCAGCTCTCCTCAACATCAGGGGGCGGCTGGCTACACCTTC. This sequence encodes CASSPQHQGAAGYTF. The J gene is TRBJ1-2, the V gene TRBV18, with 8 bases that match TRBD1. J was trimmed by 7 bases and V by 6 bases; bases with no gene match: 13. The length of the CDR3 is 15 residues. In germline, CDR1 is KGHSH, CDR2 LQKENI.

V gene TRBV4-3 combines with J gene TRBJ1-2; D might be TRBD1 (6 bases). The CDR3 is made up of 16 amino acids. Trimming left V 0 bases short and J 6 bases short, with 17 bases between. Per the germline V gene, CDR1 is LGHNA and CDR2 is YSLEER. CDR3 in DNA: TGCGCCAGCAGCCAAGATGGGCAGGGGCCATTCGATGGCTACACCTTC. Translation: CASSQDGQGPFDGYTF.

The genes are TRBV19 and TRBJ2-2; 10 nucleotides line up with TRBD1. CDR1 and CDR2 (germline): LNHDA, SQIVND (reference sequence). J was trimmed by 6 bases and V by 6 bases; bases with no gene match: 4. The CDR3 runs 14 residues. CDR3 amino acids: CASRGQGNAGELFF. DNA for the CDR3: TGTGCCAGTAGGGGACAGGGGAATGCCGGGGAGCTGTTTTTT.

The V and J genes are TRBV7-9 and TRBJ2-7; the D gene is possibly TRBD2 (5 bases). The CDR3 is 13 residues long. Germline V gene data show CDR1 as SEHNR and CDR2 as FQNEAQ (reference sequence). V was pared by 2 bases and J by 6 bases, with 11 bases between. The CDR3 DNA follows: TGTGCCAGCAGCTTACCAGGAGAGGGCGAGCAGTACTTC. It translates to CASSLPGEGEQYF.

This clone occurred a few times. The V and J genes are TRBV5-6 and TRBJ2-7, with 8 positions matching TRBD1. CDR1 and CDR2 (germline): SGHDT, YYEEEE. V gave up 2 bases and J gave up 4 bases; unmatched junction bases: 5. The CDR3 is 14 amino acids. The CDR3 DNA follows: TGTGCCAGCAGCTTACCGGGACAGGATTACGAGCAGTACTTC. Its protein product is CASSLPGQDYEQYF.

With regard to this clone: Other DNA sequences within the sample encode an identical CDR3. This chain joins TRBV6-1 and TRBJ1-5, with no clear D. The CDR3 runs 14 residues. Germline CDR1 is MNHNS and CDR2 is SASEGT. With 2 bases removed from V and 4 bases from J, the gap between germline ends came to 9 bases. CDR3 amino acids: CASSELADNQPQHF. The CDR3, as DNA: TGTGCCAGCAGTGAATTAGCAGATAATCAGCCCCAGCATTTT.

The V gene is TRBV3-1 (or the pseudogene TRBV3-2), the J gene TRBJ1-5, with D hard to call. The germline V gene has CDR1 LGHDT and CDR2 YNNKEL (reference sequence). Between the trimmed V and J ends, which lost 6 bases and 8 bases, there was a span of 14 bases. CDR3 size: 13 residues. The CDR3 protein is CASSQRGVKPQHF. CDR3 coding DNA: TGTGCCAGCAGTCAAAGAGGAGTCAAGCCCCAGCATTTT.

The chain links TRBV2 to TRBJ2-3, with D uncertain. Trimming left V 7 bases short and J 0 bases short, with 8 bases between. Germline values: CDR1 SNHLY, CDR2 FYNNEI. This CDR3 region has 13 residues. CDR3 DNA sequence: TGTGCCAGCATCTCCTCTAGCACAGATACGCAGTATTTT. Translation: CASISSSTDTQYF. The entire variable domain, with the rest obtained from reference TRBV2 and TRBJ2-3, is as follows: EPEVTQTPSHQVTQMGQEVILRCVPISNHLYFYWYRQILGQKVEFLVSFYNNEISEKSEIFDDQFSVERPDGSNFTLKIRSTKLEDSAMYFCASISSSTDTQYFGPGTRLTVL.

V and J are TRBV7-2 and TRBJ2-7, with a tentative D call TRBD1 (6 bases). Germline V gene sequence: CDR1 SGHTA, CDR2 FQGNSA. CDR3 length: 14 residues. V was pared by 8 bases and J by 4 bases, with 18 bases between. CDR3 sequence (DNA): TGTGCCAGCTCCTTTTGGGGGCAAGTTTACGAGCAGTACTTC. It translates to CASSFWGQVYEQYF.

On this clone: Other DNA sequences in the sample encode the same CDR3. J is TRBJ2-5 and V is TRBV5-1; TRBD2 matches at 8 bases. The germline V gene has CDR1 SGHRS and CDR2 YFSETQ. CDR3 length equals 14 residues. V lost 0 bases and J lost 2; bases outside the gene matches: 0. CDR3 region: CASSLAGGQETQYF. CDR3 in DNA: TGCGCCAGCAGCTTGGCGGGGGGGCAAGAGACCCAGTACTTC. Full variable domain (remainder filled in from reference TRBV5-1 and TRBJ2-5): KAGVTQTPRYLIKTRGQQVTLSCSPISGHRSVSWYQQTPGQGLQFLFEYFSETQRNKGNFPGRFSGRQFSNSRSEMNVSTLELGDSALYLCASSLAGGQETQYFGPGTRLLVL.

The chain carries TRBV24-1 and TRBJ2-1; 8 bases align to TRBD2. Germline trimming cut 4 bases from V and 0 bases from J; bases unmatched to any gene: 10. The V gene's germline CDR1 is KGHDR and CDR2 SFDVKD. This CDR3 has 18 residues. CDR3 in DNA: TGTGCCACCAGTGACCCCTTTAGCGGGGCTAGCTCCTACAATGAGCAGTTCTTC. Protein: CATSDPFSGASSYNEQFF.

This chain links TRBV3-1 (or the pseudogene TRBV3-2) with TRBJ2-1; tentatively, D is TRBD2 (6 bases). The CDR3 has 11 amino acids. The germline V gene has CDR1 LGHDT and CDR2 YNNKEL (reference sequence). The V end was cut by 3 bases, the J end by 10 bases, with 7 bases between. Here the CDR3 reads CASSHGGEQFF. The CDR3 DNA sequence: TGTGCCAGCAGCCATGGGGGGGAGCAGTTCTTC.

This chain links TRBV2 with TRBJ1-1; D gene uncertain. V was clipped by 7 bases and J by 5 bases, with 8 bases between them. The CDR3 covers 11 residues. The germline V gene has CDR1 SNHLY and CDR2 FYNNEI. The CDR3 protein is CASTLETEAFF. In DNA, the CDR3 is TGTGCCAGCACGCTAGAAACTGAAGCTTTCTTT.

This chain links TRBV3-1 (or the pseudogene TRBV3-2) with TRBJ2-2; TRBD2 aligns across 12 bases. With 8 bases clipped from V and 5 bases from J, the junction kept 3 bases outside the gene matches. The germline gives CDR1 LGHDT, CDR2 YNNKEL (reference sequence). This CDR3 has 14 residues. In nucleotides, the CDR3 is TGTGCCAGCCGCGGACTAGCGGGAACCGGGGAGCTGTTTTTT. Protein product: CASRGLAGTGELFF.

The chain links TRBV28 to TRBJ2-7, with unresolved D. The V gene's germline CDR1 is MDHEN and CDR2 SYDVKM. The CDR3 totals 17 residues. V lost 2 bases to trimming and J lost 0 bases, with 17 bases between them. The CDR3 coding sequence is TGTGCCAGCAGTTTACCCGGCGGCGGAACGAGCTCCTACGAGCAGTACTTC. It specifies CASSLPGGGTSSYEQYF. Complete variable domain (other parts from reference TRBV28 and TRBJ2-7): DVKVTQSSRYLVKRTGEKVFLECVQDMDHENMFWYRQDPGLGLRLIYFSYDVKMKEKGDIPEGYSVSREKKERFSLILESASTNQTSMYLCASSLPGGGTSSYEQYFGPGTRLTVT.

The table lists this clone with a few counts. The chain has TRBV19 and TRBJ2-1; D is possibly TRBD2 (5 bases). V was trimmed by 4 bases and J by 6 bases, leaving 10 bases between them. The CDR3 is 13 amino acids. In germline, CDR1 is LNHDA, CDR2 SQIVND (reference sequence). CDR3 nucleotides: TGTGCCAGTAGTACCGATGGAGGCAATGAGCAGTTCTTC. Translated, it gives CASSTDGGNEQFF.

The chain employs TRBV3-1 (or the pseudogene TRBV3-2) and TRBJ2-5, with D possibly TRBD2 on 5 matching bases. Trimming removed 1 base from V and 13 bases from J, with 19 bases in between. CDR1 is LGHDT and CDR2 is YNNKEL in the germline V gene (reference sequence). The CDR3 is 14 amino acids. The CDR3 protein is CASSQGGSAAGRYF. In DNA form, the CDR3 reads TGTGCCAGCAGCCAAGGAGGATCAGCGGCCGGTCGGTACTTC.

The CDR3 sequence is CASSFREATEAFF. CDR3 coding DNA: TGTGCCAGCAGCTTCAGGGAGGCCACTGAAGCTTTCTTT. The chain is built from TRBV7-2 and TRBJ1-1; possibly TRBD1 for D (5 bases). The V end was cut by 3 bases, the J end by 4 bases, with 9 bases between. This CDR3 comprises 13 residues. Per germline, CDR1 SGHTA and CDR2 FQGNSA.

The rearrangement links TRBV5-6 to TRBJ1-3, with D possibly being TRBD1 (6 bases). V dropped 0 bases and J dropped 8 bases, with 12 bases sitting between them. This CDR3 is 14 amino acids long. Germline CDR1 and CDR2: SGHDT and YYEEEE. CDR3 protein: CASSLDLGADTIYF. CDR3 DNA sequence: TGTGCCAGCAGCTTGGATCTGGGGGCTGACACCATATATTTT.

CDR3 sequence reads: CASSGWRAGGSEKSYEQYF. DNA of the CDR3: TGTGCCAGCAGCGGCTGGAGGGCAGGGGGCTCTGAAAAGTCGTACGAGCAGTACTTC. The chain carries TRBV5-8 and TRBJ2-7, with TRBD1 identical over 8 bases. In germline, CDR1 is SGHTS, CDR2 YDEGEE. The CDR3 contains 19 residues. Trimming removed 4 bases from V and 4 bases from J; junction bases left unmatched: 22.

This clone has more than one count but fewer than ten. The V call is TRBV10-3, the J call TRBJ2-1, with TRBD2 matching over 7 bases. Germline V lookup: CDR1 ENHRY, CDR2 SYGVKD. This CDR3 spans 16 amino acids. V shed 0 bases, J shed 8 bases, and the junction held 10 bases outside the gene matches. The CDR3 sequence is CAISESGRGFGDEQFF. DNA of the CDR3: TGTGCCATCAGTGAGTCGGGGCGGGGGTTTGGCGATGAGCAGTTCTTC.

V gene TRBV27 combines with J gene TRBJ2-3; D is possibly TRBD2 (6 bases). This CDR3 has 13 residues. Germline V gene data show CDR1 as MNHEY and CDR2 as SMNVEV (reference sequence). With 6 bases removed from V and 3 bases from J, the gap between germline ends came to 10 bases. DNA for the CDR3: TGTGCCAGCAGGAGACTAGGGACAGATACGCAGTATTTT. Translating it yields CASRRLGTDTQYF.

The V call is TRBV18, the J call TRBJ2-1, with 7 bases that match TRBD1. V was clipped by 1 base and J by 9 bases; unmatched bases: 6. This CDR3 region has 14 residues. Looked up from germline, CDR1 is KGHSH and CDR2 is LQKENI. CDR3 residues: CASSPRDREREQFF. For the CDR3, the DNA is TGTGCCAGCTCACCACGAGACAGGGAGCGTGAGCAGTTCTTC.

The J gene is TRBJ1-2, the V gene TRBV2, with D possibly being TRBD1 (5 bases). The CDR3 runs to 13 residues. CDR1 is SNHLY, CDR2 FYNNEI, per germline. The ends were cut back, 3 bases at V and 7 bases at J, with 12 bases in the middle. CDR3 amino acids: CASSEFQGGGYTF. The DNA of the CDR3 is TGTGCCAGCAGTGAGTTCCAGGGCGGTGGCTACACCTTC.